This is a list of T cell receptor beta chains from one sample in a study of T-cell reconstitution after alpha-beta-depleted transplantation in children. TCRdb reanalysed the PCR reads using MiXCR and keeps one entry per CDR3 protein. The sample lists about 190,000 distinct CDR3 sequences; roughly 11% were seen once. Sequenced material: PBMCs, taken before TCRalphabeta/CD19-depleted stem cell transplant. The origin of the receptors is a boy younger than 10 with acute myeloid leukemia, due to receive a stem cell transplant. Both conserved end residues are part of each CDR3. A D gene is named only where the DNA matches it firmly. A clone size is listed for some rows: how often the clone was seen (once, few, many), or a class if it is expanded.

CDR3: CASSLLGLAGGTGELFF; DNA: TGTGCCAGCAGTTTACTGGGACTAGCGGGAGGGACCGGGGAGCTGTTTTTT; J: TRBJ2-2; V: TRBV12-3/TRBV12-4; D: TRBD2; size: many
CDR3: CSARKREYEQFF; DNA: TGCAGTGCTAGAAAGCGGGAGTATGAGCAGTTCTTC; J: TRBJ2-1; V: TRBV20-1; D: TRBD2; size: many
CDR3: CASSRTGGETQYF; DNA: TGTGCCAGCAGCCGGACAGGGGGAGAGACCCAGTACTTC; J: TRBJ2-5; V: TRBV5-5; D: TRBD1; size: many
CDR3: CASSLGLAGRTGELFF; DNA: TGTGCCAGCAGCTTGGGGCTAGCGGGTCGAACCGGGGAGCTGTTTTTT; J: TRBJ2-2; V: TRBV5-5; D: TRBD2; size: many
CDR3: CASSPDYDFYNEQFF; DNA: TGTGCCAGCAGCCCGGACTACGACTTTTACAATGAGCAGTTCTTC; J: TRBJ2-1; V: TRBV27; D: NA; size: many
CDR3: CAFGGQGATDTQYF; DNA: TGTGCCTTCGGGGGTCAAGGGGCAACAGATACGCAGTATTTT; J: TRBJ2-3; V: TRBV2; D: NA; size: many
CDR3: CATCQAGGNQETQYF; DNA: TGTGCCACCTGCCAAGCGGGGGGAAACCAAGAGACCCAGTACTTC; J: TRBJ2-5; V: TRBV3-1; D: TRBD2; size: once
CDR3: CASSSSGGSPETQYF; DNA: TGTGCCAGCAGCTCCAGCGGCGGGAGCCCGGAGACCCAGTACTTC; J: TRBJ2-5; V: TRBV11-2; D: TRBD2; size: NA
CDR3: CASSLERLAADTQYF; DNA: TGTGCCAGCAGTTTAGAGAGACTAGCGGCAGATACGCAGTATTTT; J: TRBJ2-3; V: TRBV28; D: TRBD2; size: many
CDR3: CSVAGLQGETQYF; DNA: TGCAGCGTTGCGGGTTTACAAGGAGAGACCCAGTACTTC; J: TRBJ2-5; V: TRBV29-1; D: NA; size: many
CDR3: CASRSPSLTDTQYF; DNA: TGCGCCAGCAGATCCCCCTCCCTCACAGATACGCAGTATTTT; J: TRBJ2-3; V: TRBV5-1; D: NA; size: many
CDR3: CASRVSPGQGANEQFF; DNA: TGTGCCAGCAGAGTATCCCCGGGACAGGGGGCGAATGAGCAGTTCTTC; J: TRBJ2-1; V: TRBV27; D: TRBD1; size: many
CDR3: CASRAGANAYEQYF; DNA: TGTGCCAGCAGAGCGGGAGCCAATGCCTACGAGCAGTACTTC; J: TRBJ2-7; V: TRBV12-3/TRBV12-4; D: TRBD2; size: NA